What follows describes a single T cell receptor beta chain. The target antigen is unknown. This entry belongs to a study of glioma-infiltrating T cells after dendritic cell vaccination. In the study overall: Glioblastoma patients came from Phase I and II dendritic cell vaccination trials. Study findings and constraints: Estimated pretreatment TIL content predicted outcome after dendritic cell vaccination.

Input was about 2 ug genomic DNA, or all available if less. The protocol was immunoSEQ multiplex PCR, while the TCRdb copy is restricted to in-frame clones and leaves out a portion. The table shows over 80,000 clones, with around 90% occurring only once. Germline-derived CDR1 and CDR2 are SGHDT and YYEEEE. Trimming left V 4 bases short and J 5 bases short, with 9 bases between. The CDR3 loop spans 12 amino acids. The rearrangement links TRBV5-6 to TRBJ1-2, with D hard to call. The receptor was derived from a human donor with glioblastoma. Sequencing used blood, obtained before dendritic cell vaccination. In DNA, the CDR3 is TGTGCCAGCAGCCCGGGAGAGTATGGCTACACCTTC. It yields the protein CASSPGEYGYTF.